This T cell receptor beta chain was found in a study of T cell responses to AZD1222 COVID-19 vaccine. Whole-study results and caveats: The breadth and depth of Spike-specific TCRs increased once two AZD1222 doses had been given. Repertoires were sampled only after the peak T cell response.

TCRdb's table, derived via immunoSEQ multiplex PCR, lists solely in-frame clones and lacks some. The repertoire holds roughly 80,000 clones, with 90% as singletons. CDR1 is LGHDT and CDR2 is YNNKEL in the germline V gene (reference sequence). This CDR3 spans 13 amino acids. The ends lost 4 bases at V and 3 bases at J; junction bases unmatched: 2. In its sample, this clone was seen a few times. Its antigen is not known. The input for sequencing was peripheral blood, taken 28 days after the second AZD1222 dose. The chain uses TRBV3-1 (or the pseudogene TRBV3-2) and TRBJ2-7, with 8 bases matching TRBD1. The clonotype comes from an adult who received the AZD1222 COVID-19 vaccine. CDR3 bases: TGTGCCAGCAGCCTAGGGACAGGCTACGAGCAGTACTTC. Encoded protein: CASSLGTGYEQYF.